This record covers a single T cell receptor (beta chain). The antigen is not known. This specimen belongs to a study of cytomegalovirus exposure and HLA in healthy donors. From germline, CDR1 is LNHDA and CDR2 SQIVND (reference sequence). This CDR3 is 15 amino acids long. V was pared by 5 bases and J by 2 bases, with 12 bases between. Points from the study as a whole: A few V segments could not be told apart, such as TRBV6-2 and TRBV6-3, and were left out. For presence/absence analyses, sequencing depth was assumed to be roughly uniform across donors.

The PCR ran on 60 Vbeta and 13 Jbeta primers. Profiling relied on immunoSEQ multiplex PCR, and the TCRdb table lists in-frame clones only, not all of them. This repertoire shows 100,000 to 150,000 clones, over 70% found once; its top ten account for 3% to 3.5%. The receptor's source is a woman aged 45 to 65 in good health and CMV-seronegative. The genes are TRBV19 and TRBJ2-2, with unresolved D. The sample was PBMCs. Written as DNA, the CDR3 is TGTGCCAGTAGTGCGGCACCGATCAACACCGGGGAGCTGTTTTTT. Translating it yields CASSAAPINTGELFF.